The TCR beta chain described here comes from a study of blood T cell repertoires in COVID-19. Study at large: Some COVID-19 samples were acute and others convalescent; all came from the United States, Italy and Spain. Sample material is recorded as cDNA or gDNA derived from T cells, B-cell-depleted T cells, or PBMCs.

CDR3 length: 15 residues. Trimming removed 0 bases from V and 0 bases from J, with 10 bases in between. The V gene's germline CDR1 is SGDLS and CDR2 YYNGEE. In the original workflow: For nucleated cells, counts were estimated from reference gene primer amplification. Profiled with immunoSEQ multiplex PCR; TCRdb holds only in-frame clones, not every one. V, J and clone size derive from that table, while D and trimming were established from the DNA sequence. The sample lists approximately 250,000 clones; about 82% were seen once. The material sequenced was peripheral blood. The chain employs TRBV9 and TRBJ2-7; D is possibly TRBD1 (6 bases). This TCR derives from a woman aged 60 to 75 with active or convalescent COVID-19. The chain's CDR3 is CASSVDEQGSYEQYF. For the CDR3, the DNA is TGTGCCAGCAGCGTAGATGAACAGGGCTCCTACGAGCAGTACTTC.